Below are 4 T cell receptor beta chains sequenced from a single sample in a study of post-analysis software for immune sequencing data (dated by TCRdb to 2014 to 2015). Study-level results and caveats: A handful of TRBV segments, including TRBV5-6, TRBV5-1 and TRBV20-1, were significantly more frequent in patients than controls.

The antigens these receptors bind are not known. Preparation of the library involved PCR. Sequencing took place on an Illumina HiSeq 2500. To reduce PCR and sequencing biases, unique molecular identifiers were incorporated into the TCR beta cDNA libraries. TCRdb cleaned the public reads at Q25 with fastp, built clones with MiXCR and kept in-frame beta chains. Every CDR3 protein is listed once, alongside the most common genes and DNA of its rows. The sample yields hundreds of thousands of distinct CDR3 sequences; about 40% were counted once. The ten largest clones represent more than 1.5% of the sample. Material for sequencing was blood. The receptors were sampled from a girl between 5 and 17 years old with multiple sclerosis.

This clonotype was detected only once. This chain joins TRBV9 and TRBJ1-1; D possibly corresponds to TRBD1 (6 bases). Germline V lookup: CDR1 SGDLS, CDR2 YYNGEE. The CDR3 is 15 residues long. V was cut by 4 bases and J by 3 bases, with 16 bases left in between. CDR3 region: CASSFDRWGDTEAFF. DNA for the CDR3: TGTGCCAGCAGCTTTGACAGGTGGGGGGACACTGAAGCTTTCTTT.

The V gene is TRBV10-3, the J gene TRBJ2-6; the D is unclear. The CDR3 sequence is 15 residues long. Germline-derived CDR1 and CDR2 are ENHRY and SYGVKD. The V end was cut by 3 bases, the J end by 0 bases, with 6 bases between. CDR3 amino acids: CAISDLSSGANVLTF. The CDR3 bases are TGTGCCATCAGTGATCTAAGCTCTGGGGCCAACGTCCTGACTTTC.

This rearrangement joins TRBV10-3 to TRBJ2-5; TRBD2 matches 7 bases. The junction had 8 bases not matched to a gene; V was cut back by 4 bases and J by 3 bases. The CDR3 is 15 residues long. Germline CDR1 and CDR2: ENHRY and SYGVKD. CDR3 coding DNA: TGTGCCATCAGTGGAAGGGCGGGAGTGGAAGAGACCCAGTACTTC. It encodes CAISGRAGVEETQYF.

The rearrangement joins TRBV5-1 to TRBJ2-3; D is uncertain. Trimming removed 5 bases at V and 1 base at J, with 11 bases between. Per the germline V gene, CDR1 is SGHRS and CDR2 is YFSETQ. There are 14 residues in the CDR3. CDR3 in amino acids: CASREGIGTDTQYF. As DNA, the CDR3 is TGCGCCAGCAGAGAAGGAATCGGCACAGATACGCAGTATTTT.